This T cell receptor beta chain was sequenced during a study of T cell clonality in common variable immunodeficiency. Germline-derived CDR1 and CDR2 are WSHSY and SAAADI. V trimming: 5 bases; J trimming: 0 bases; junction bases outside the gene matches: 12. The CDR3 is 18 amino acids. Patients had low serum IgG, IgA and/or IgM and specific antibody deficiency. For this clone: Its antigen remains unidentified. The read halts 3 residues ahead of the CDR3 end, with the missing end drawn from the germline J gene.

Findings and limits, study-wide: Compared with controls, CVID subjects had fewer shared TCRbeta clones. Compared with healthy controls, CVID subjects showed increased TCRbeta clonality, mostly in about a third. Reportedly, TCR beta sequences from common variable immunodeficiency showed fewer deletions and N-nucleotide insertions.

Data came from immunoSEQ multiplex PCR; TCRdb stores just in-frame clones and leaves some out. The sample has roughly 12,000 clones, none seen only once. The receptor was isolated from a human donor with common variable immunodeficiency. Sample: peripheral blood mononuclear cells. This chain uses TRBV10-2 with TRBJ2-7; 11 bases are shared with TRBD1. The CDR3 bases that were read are TGCGCCAGCAGTCCAGGACAGGGGGCCACCCCTTCCTCCTACGAG. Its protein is CASSPGQGATPSSYE. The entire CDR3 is CASSPGQGATPSSYEQYF.